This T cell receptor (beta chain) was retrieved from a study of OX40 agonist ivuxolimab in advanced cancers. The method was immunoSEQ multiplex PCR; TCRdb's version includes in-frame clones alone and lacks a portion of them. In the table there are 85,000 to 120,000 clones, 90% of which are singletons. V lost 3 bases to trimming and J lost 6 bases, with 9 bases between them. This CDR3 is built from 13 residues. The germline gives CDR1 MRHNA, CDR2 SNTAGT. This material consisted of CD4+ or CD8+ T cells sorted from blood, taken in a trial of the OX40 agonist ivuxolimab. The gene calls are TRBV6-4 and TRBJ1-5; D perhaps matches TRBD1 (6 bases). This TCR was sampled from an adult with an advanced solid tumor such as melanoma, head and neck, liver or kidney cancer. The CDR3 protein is CASSEVRGQPQHF. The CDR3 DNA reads TGTGCCAGCAGTGAGGTCAGGGGTCAGCCCCAGCATTTT.